This T cell receptor (beta chain) was captured in a study of T cell responses to AZD1222 COVID-19 vaccine. Study-level findings and limits: After two AZD1222 doses, spike-specific TCR breadth and depth rose versus day 0.

CDR1 is MDHEN and CDR2 is SYDVKM in the germline V gene. Trimming stripped 8 bases from V and 7 bases from J, with 21 bases between. The CDR3 runs 15 residues. About this clone: Its target is not known.

Clones were read by immunoSEQ multiplex PCR, and TCRdb kept only the in-frame ones, dropping some. The data show approximately 160,000 clones, with about 92% seen just once and more than 0.8% held by the top ten. Sequenced material: peripheral blood, taken on day 0 of AZD1222 vaccination. The sequence came from an adult in good health. The chain combines TRBV28 with TRBJ1-5; D possibly corresponds to TRBD1 (6 bases). The CDR3 loop is CASYSRGPMGQPQHF. Written as DNA, the CDR3 is TGTGCCAGCTACTCCAGGGGTCCAATGGGACAGCCCCAGCATTTT.